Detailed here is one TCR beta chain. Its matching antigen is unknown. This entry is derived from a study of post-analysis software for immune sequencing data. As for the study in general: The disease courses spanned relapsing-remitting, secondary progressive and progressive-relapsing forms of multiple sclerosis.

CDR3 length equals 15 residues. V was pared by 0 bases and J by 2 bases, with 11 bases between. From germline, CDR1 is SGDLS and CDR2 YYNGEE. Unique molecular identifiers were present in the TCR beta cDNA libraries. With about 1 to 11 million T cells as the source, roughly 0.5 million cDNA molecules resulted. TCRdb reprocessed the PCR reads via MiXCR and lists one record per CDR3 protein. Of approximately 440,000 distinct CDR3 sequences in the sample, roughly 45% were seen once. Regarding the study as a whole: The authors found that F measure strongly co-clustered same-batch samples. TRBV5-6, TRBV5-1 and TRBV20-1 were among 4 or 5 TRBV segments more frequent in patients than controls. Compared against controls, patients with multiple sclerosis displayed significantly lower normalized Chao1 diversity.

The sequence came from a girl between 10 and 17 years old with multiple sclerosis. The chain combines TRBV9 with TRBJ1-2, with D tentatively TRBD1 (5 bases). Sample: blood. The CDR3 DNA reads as TGTGCCAGCAGCGTAGGTCCGACAGAGAACTATGGCTACACCTTC. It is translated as CASSVGPTENYGYTF.